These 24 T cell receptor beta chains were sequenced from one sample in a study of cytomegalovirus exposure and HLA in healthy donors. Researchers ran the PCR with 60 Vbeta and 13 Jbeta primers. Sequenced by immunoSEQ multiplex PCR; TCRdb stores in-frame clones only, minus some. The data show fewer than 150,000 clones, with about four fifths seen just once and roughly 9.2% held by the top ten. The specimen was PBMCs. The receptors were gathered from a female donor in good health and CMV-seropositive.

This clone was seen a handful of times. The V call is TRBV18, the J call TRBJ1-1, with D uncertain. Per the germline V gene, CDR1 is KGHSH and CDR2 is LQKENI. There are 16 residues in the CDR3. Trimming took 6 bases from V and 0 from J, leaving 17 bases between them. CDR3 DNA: TGTGCCAGCTCTATTTCCCTGGAGCTCATGAACACTGAAGCTTTCTTT. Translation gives CASSISLELMNTEAFF.

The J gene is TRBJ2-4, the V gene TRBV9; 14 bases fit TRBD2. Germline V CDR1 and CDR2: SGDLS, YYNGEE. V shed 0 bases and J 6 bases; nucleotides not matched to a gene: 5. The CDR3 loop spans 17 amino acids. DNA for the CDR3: TGTGCCAGCAGCGTAGGTTCGACTAGCGGGGGGGCAAACATTCAGTACTTC. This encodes CASSVGSTSGGANIQYF.

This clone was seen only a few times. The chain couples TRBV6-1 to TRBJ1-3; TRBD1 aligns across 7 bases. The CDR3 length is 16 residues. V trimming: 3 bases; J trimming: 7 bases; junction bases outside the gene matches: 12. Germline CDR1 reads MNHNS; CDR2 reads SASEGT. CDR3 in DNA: TGTGCCAGCAGTGATCCGTTCAACAGGGGCCGGAACACCATATATTTT. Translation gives CASSDPFNRGRNTIYF.

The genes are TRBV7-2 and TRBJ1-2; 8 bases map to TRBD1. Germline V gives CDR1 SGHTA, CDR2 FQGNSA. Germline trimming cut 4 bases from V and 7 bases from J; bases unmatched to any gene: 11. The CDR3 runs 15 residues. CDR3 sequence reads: CASSSWTGRSLGYTF. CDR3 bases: TGTGCCAGCAGCTCCTGGACAGGGAGATCACTTGGCTACACCTTC.

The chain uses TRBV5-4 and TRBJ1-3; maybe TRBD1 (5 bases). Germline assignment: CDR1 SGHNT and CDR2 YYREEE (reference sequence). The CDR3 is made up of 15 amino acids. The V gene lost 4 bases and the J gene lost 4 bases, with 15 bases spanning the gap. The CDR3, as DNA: TGTGCCAGCAGCCGGGGGGGAGGGGACGGAAACACCATATATTTT. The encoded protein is CASSRGGGDGNTIYF. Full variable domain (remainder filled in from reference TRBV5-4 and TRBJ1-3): ETGVTQSPTHLIKTRGQQVTLRCSSQSGHNTVSWYQQALGQGPQFIFQYYREEENGRGNFPPRFSGLQFPNYSSELNVNALELDDSALYLCASSRGGGDGNTIYFGEGSWLTVV.

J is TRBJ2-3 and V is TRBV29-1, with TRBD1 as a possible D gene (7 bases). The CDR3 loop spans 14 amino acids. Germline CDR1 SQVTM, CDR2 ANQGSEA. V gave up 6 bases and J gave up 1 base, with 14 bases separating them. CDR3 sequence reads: CSVSGRGGTDTQYF. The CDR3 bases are TGCAGCGTCTCCGGCAGGGGGGGCACAGATACGCAGTATTTT.

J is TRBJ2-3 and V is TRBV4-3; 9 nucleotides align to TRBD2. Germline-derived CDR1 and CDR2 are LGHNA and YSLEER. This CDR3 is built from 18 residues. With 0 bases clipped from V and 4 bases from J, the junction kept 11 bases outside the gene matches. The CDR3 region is CASSQDLPVAGGADTQYF. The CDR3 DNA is TGCGCCAGCAGCCAAGATCTACCCGTGGCGGGGGGGGCAGATACGCAGTATTTT.

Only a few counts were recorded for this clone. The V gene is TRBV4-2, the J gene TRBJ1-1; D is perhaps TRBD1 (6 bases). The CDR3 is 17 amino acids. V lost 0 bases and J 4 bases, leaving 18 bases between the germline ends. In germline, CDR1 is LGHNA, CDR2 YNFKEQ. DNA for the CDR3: TGTGCCAGCAGCCAAGATCAGTGGACCCCGACAGGCACTGAAGCTTTCTTT. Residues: CASSQDQWTPTGTEAFF.

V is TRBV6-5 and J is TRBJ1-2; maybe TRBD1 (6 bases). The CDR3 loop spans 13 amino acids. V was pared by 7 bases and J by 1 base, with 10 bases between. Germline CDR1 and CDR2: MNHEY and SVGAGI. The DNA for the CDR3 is TGTGCCAGCAAAAGACAGGATAACTATGGCTACACCTTC. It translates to CASKRQDNYGYTF.

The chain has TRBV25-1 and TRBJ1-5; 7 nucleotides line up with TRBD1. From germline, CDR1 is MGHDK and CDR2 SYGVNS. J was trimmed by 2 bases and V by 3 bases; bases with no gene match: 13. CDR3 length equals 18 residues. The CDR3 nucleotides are TGTGCCAGCAGTGATACCTCTCAGAGTACAGGGGGCAATCAGCCCCAGCATTTT. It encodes CASSDTSQSTGGNQPQHF.

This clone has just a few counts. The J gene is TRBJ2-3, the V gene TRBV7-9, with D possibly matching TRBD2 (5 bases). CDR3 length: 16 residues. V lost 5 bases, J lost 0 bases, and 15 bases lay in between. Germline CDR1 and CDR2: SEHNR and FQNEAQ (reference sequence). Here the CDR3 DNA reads TGTGCCAGCAGCGCTCGTAGCGTCTCTAGCACAGATACGCAGTATTTT. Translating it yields CASSARSVSSTDTQYF.

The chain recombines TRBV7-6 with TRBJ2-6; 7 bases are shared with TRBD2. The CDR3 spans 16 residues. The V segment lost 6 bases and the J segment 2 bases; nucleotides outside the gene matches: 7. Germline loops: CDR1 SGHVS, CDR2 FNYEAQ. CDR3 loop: CASSSPGGAGANVLTF. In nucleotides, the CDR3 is TGTGCCAGCAGTTCCCCGGGGGGAGCTGGGGCCAACGTCCTGACTTTC.

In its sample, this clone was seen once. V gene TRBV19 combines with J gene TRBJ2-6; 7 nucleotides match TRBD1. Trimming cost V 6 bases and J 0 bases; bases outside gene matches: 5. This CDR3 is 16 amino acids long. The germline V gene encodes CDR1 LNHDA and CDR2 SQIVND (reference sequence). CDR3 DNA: TGTGCCAGTAGAAGGACAGGAAGCTCTGGGGCCAACGTCCTGACTTTC. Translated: CASRRTGSSGANVLTF.

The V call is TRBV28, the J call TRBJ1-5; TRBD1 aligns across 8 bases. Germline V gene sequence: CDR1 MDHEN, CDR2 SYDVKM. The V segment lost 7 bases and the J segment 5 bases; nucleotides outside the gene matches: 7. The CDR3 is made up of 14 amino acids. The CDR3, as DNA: TGTGCCAGCACCTCCGGGACAGGTTATCAGCCCCAGCATTTT. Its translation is CASTSGTGYQPQHF.

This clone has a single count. CDR3 region: CASSPLGQGVNYGYTF. The CDR3 DNA follows: TGTGCCAGCTCACCTTTGGGACAGGGAGTTAACTATGGCTACACCTTC. This chain links TRBV18 with TRBJ1-2, with 9 bases that match TRBD1. Per germline, CDR1 KGHSH and CDR2 LQKENI. V trimming: 3 bases; J trimming: 1 base; junction bases outside the gene matches: 6. CDR3 length: 16 amino acids.

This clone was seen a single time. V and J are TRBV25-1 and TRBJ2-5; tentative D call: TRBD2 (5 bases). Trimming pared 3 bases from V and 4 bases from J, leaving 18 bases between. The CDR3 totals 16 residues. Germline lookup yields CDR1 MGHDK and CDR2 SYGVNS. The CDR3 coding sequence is TGTGCCAGCAGTGAGTCGCTCGGGGTATCGTTAGAGACCCAGTACTTC. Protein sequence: CASSESLGVSLETQYF. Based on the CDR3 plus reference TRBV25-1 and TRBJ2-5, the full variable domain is EADIYQTPRYLVIGTGKKITLECSQTMGHDKMYWYQQDPGMELHLIHYSYGVNSTEKGDLSSESTVSRIRTEHFPLTLESARPSHTSQYLCASSESLGVSLETQYFGPGTRLLVL.

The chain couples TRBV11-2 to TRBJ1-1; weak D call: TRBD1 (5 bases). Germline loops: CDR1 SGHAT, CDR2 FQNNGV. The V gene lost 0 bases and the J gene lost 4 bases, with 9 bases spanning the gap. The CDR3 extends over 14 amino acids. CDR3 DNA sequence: TGTGCCAGCAGCTTAGATTGGCAGGGCACTGAAGCTTTCTTT. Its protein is CASSLDWQGTEAFF.

CDR3 coding DNA: TGTGCCAGCTCACCGTTGGAGACTAGCGGCCCAGATACGCAGTATTTT. Translated: CASSPLETSGPDTQYF. J is TRBJ2-3 and V is TRBV18, with TRBD2 matching over 9 bases. V lost 3 bases to trimming and J lost 4 bases; unmatched junction nucleotides: 8. CDR1 is KGHSH and CDR2 is LQKENI in the germline V gene. The CDR3 has 16 amino acids.

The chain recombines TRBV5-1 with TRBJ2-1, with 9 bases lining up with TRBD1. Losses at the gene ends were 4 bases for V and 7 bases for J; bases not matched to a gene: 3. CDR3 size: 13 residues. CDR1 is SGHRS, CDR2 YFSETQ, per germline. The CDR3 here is CASSLGTGNEQFF. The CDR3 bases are TGCGCCAGCAGCCTAGGGACAGGGAATGAGCAGTTCTTC.

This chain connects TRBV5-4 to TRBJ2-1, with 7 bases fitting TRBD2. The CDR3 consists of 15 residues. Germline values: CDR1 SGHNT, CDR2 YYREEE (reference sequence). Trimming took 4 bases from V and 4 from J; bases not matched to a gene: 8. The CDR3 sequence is CASSRDLRGYNEQFF. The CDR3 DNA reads TGTGCCAGCAGCCGCGACTTGCGGGGGTACAATGAGCAGTTCTTC.

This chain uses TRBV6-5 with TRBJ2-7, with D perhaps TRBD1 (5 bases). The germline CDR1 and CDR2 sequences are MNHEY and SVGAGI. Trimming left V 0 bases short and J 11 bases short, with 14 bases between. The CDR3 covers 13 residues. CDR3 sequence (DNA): TGTGCCAGCAGTTACTCCTCCTCGGACACGGAGTACTTC. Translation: CASSYSSSDTEYF.

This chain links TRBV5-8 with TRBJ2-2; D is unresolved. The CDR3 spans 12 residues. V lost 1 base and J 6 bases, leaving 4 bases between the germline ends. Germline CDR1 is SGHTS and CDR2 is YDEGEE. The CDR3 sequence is CASSLISGELFF. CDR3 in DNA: TGTGCCAGCAGCTTGATCTCCGGGGAGCTGTTTTTT.

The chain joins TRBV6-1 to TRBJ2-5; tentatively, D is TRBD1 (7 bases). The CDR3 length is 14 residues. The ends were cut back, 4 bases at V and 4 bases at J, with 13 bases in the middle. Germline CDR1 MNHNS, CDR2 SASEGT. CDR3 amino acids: CASSARQGGETQYF. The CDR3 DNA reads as TGTGCCAGCAGTGCGCGACAGGGAGGAGAGACCCAGTACTTC.

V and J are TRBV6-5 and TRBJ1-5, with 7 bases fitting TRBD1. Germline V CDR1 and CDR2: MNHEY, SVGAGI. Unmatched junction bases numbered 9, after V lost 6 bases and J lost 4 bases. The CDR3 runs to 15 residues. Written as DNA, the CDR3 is TGTGCCAGCAGCCCCGGGACAGCCAGGAATCAGCCCCAGCATTTT. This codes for CASSPGTARNQPQHF.